This passage covers 15 T cell receptor beta chains from one sample sequenced in a study of vaccination and CD4 T cells after COVID-19. The antigens of these receptors remain unknown. Sequencing of the DNA from cultured CD4+ T cells was carried out with the Oncomine TCR Beta short-read assay. In TCRdb, the PCR reads were re-called with MiXCR into one record per CDR3 protein. The sample records about 18,000 distinct CDR3 sequences, about half being singletons. Treatment noted: roughly 10-day PBMC culture with coronavirus spike peptide pools or control peptides (ViraFEST assay). The sequenced sample was CD4+ T cells from blood, cultured in vitro, obtained before SARS-CoV-2 vaccination. All receptors derive from a human donor who had recovered from COVID-19.

This clonotype was seen more than once but under ten times. This sequence joins TRBV20-1 and TRBJ2-1, with unresolved D. Trimming shortened V by 4 bases and J by 1 base, and 8 bases separated the two germline ends. Germline values: CDR1 DFQATT, CDR2 SNEGSKA (reference sequence). The CDR3 has 13 amino acids. The CDR3: CSAIHGSYNEQFF. DNA of the CDR3: TGCAGTGCTATCCACGGTTCCTACAATGAGCAGTTCTTC.

This sequence joins TRBV4-1 and TRBJ2-5; 9 positions agree with TRBD1. Germline-derived CDR1 and CDR2 are MGHRA and YSYEKL. The CDR3 has 15 amino acids. Trimming at V came to 3 bases and at J to 4 bases, leaving 6 bases not matched to a gene. CDR3 sequence: CASSQGTGWGETQYF. DNA for the CDR3: TGCGCCAGCAGCCAGGGGACAGGGTGGGGAGAGACCCAGTACTTC.

This clonotype was recorded a few times. The chain joins TRBV10-1 to TRBJ2-3; D possibly corresponds to TRBD1 (6 bases). Germline lookup yields CDR1 WNHNN and CDR2 SYGVQD (reference sequence). This CDR3 spans 16 amino acids. Trimming pared 3 bases from V and 0 bases from J, leaving 13 bases between. DNA for the CDR3: TGCGCCAGCAGTGACTCTTGGACAGCTAGCACAGATACGCAGTATTTT. Translating gives CASSDSWTASTDTQYF.

The chain uses TRBV18 and TRBJ1-6; perhaps TRBD1 as D (6 bases). The germline V and J ends were trimmed by 5 bases and 9 bases, with 14 bases remaining between them. Germline CDR1 is KGHSH and CDR2 is LQKENI. There are 14 residues in the CDR3. The CDR3 sequence: CASSKGDPGSPLHF. CDR3 nucleotides: TGTGCCAGCTCAAAGGGGGACCCGGGTTCACCCCTCCACTTT.

The CDR3 loop is CASSLRGVTTGELFF. The DNA of the CDR3 is TGTGCCAGCAGCTTGCGGGGGGTGACCACCGGGGAGCTGTTTTTT. The chain has TRBV7-2 and TRBJ2-2, with 8 nucleotides matching TRBD2. This CDR3 region has 15 residues. Germline trimming cut 3 bases from V and 4 bases from J; bases unmatched to any gene: 4. CDR1 is SGHTA and CDR2 is FQGNSA in the germline V gene.

V usage is TRBV6-1 and J usage is TRBJ1-5; the match to TRBD1 covers 10 bases. V lost 7 bases, J lost 1 base, and 10 bases stayed unmatched. Germline loops: CDR1 MNHNS, CDR2 SASEGT. The CDR3 runs to 17 residues. CDR3 coding DNA: TGTGCCAGCACCAGGACAGGGGGTGATCTCAGCAATCAGCCCCAGCATTTT. Protein product: CASTRTGGDLSNQPQHF.

J is TRBJ1-1 and V is TRBV24-1; D is perhaps TRBD1 (6 bases). CDR3 length: 17 amino acids. The V gene lost 1 base and the J gene lost 4 bases, with 18 bases spanning the gap. The germline CDR1 and CDR2 sequences are KGHDR and SFDVKD. The CDR3 DNA is TGTGCCACCAGTGATTTCGAGGTTCGGGGGCTGAGCACTGAAGCTTTCTTT. Translation gives CATSDFEVRGLSTEAFF.

In this sample, this clonotype turned up a few times. The chain recombines TRBV20-1 with TRBJ1-1, with 8 bases lining up with TRBD1. The junction had 6 bases not matched to a gene; V was cut back by 5 bases and J by 1 base. The CDR3 runs to 14 residues. CDR1 and CDR2 from the germline V gene are DFQATT and SNEGSKA (reference sequence). The CDR3 sequence: CSASPTGANTEAFF. In nucleotides, the CDR3 is TGCAGTGCTTCTCCGACAGGGGCGAACACTGAAGCTTTCTTT.

The genes are TRBV11-1 and TRBJ1-1, with TRBD1 identical over 7 bases. Trimming at V came to 2 bases and at J to 7 bases, leaving 7 bases not matched to a gene. The CDR3 has 14 amino acids. Per germline, CDR1 SGHAT and CDR2 FQDESV (reference sequence). The CDR3 loop reads CASSLTRQGREAFF. Here the CDR3 DNA reads TGTGCCAGCAGCTTAACAAGACAGGGTCGTGAAGCTTTCTTT.

This clonotype was seen more than once but under ten times. The chain joins TRBV2 to TRBJ2-3; no clear D gene. The CDR3 is 13 residues long. Per germline, CDR1 SNHLY and CDR2 FYNNEI. Trimming took 6 bases from V and 2 from J, leaving 9 bases between them. CDR3 bases: TGTGCCAGCAGCGATCTCACCACAGATACGCAGTATTTT. Amino acid sequence: CASSDLTTDTQYF.

This clonotype was picked up a small number of times. CDR3 loop: CSISGLADGTDTQYF. DNA for the CDR3: TGCAGTATCTCGGGACTAGCGGATGGCACAGATACGCAGTATTTT. The chain uses TRBV20-1 and TRBJ2-3; the match to TRBD2 covers 11 bases. The CDR3 totals 15 residues. Germline V gene sequence: CDR1 DFQATT, CDR2 SNEGSKA (reference sequence). V was clipped by 8 bases and J by 1 base; unmatched bases: 8.

The chain uses TRBV6-5 and TRBJ1-1; TRBD1 is a possible D gene (5 bases). The CDR3 extends over 13 amino acids. Trimming stripped 4 bases from V and 3 bases from J, with 9 bases between. Germline V gene lookup returns CDR1 MNHEY and CDR2 SVGAGI. CDR3 loop: CASSWDFDTEAFF. In nucleotides, the CDR3 is TGTGCCAGCAGTTGGGACTTTGACACTGAAGCTTTCTTT.

The chain has TRBV7-3 and TRBJ2-3; TRBD1 matches at 7 bases. Germline loops: CDR1 SGHTA, CDR2 FQGTGA. The CDR3 is 17 amino acids. The V and J ends lost 5 bases and 0 bases, in that order; junction bases with no gene match: 11. As DNA, the CDR3 is TGTGCCAGCAGCCCAACACCTCGACAGGGAAGCACAGATACGCAGTATTTT. Translated: CASSPTPRQGSTDTQYF. Full variable domain (outside the CDR3, taken from reference TRBV7-3 and TRBJ2-3): GAGVSQTPSNKVTEKGKYVELRCDPISGHTALYWYRQSLGQGPEFLIYFQGTGAADDSGLPNDRFFAVRPEGSVSTLKIQRTERGDSAVYLCASSPTPRQGSTDTQYFGPGTRLTVL.

V is TRBV6-1 and J is TRBJ2-7; TRBD2 agrees at 8 bases. CDR1 MNHNS and CDR2 SASEGT come from the germline V gene. Losses at the gene ends were 8 bases for V and 6 bases for J; bases not matched to a gene: 9. CDR3 size: 13 residues. DNA of the CDR3: TGTGCCAGCGGGTCCGGGAGGGGAGGCGAGCAGTACTTC. Residues: CASGSGRGGEQYF.

In this sample, this clonotype turned up a few times. The J gene is TRBJ1-6, the V gene TRBV6-1; 7 positions agree with TRBD1. The V gene's germline CDR1 is MNHNS and CDR2 SASEGT. Unmatched junction bases numbered 9, after V lost 2 bases and J lost 14 bases. This CDR3 contains 14 residues. In nucleotides, the CDR3 is TGTGCCAGCAGTGAACGCAGGGACAGATCATCCCTCCACTTT. This gives the protein CASSERRDRSSLHF.